Listed here are 23 T cell receptor beta chains from one sample, sequenced in a study of cytomegalovirus exposure and HLA in healthy donors. The assay was immunoSEQ multiplex PCR, and TCRdb's table has in-frame clones only and misses some. The data hold around 120,000 clones, with about 87% observed a single time. The specimen was PBMCs. These receptor sequences come from a man aged 18 to 35 in good health and CMV-seronegative.

The CDR3 loop is CASSIAGQYEQYF. The CDR3 bases are TGTGCCAGCAGCATAGCGGGACAGTACGAGCAGTACTTC. This chain links TRBV5-6 with TRBJ2-7; TRBD2 might be the D (8 bases). V lost 4 bases and J 4 bases, leaving 12 bases between the germline ends. The CDR3 is made up of 13 amino acids. Looked up from germline, CDR1 is SGHDT and CDR2 is YYEEEE.

The chain joins TRBV6-1 to TRBJ1-5; D is unclear. CDR3 length: 12 amino acids. Germline lookup yields CDR1 MNHNS and CDR2 SASEGT. Trimming stripped 4 bases from V and 6 bases from J, with 7 bases between. CDR3 in amino acids: CASSVVFQPQHF. The CDR3 nucleotides are TGTGCCAGCAGTGTAGTTTTTCAGCCCCAGCATTTT.

This chain links TRBV2 with TRBJ2-6; D might be TRBD1 (6 bases). CDR1 is SNHLY and CDR2 is FYNNEI in the germline V gene. The CDR3 spans 18 residues. The germline V and J ends were trimmed by 8 bases and 0 bases, with 20 bases remaining between them. CDR3 amino acids: CASDSIRDIPSGANVLTF. The CDR3 nucleotides read TGTGCCAGCGATAGTATCCGGGACATACCCTCTGGGGCCAACGTCCTGACTTTC.

The rearrangement links TRBV28 to TRBJ2-1, with TRBD2 matching over 11 bases. This CDR3 has 13 residues. Looked up from germline, CDR1 is MDHEN and CDR2 is SYDVKM. The V segment lost 3 bases and the J segment 15 bases; nucleotides outside the gene matches: 7. The CDR3 DNA reads TGTGCCAGCAGTTTCCGTAGCGGGAGGGCTCTGTTCTTC. It yields the protein CASSFRSGRALFF.

This clone was detected only once. This chain joins TRBV7-7 and TRBJ2-5; the match to TRBD2 covers 7 bases. The CDR3 is made up of 17 amino acids. Per germline, CDR1 SSHAT and CDR2 FNYEAQ (reference sequence). V lost 1 base, J lost 0 bases, and 8 bases stayed unmatched. CDR3 sequence reads: CASSLGWRGRYQETQYF. CDR3 bases: TGTGCCAGCAGCTTAGGCTGGCGGGGGAGGTACCAAGAGACCCAGTACTTC.

The rearrangement joins TRBV11-3 to TRBJ2-7; D call uncertain. The CDR3 has 14 amino acids. Trimming removed 1 base at V and 6 bases at J, with 13 bases between. Looked up from germline, CDR1 is SGHNT and CDR2 is YENEEA. The CDR3 loop reads CASSLAPYLGEQYF. CDR3 nucleotide sequence: TGTGCCAGCAGCTTAGCTCCCTATCTTGGCGAGCAGTACTTC. Full variable domain (remainder filled in from reference TRBV11-3 and TRBJ2-7): EAGVVQSPRYKIIEKKQPVAFWCNPISGHNTLYWYLQNLGQGPELLIRYENEEAVDDSQLPKDRFSAERLKGVDSTLKIQPAELGDSAVYLCASSLAPYLGEQYFGPGTRLTVT.

The chain employs TRBV2 and TRBJ2-5; 7 nucleotides match TRBD1. The CDR3 consists of 13 residues. Germline CDR1 SNHLY, CDR2 FYNNEI. V was pared by 5 bases and J by 2 bases, with 2 bases of the junction left unmatched. CDR3 sequence: CASSWTGQETQYF. DNA for the CDR3: TGTGCCAGCAGTTGGACAGGTCAAGAGACCCAGTACTTC.

CDR3 protein: CSVEMGQGTMGYTF. The DNA for the CDR3 is TGCAGCGTTGAGATGGGACAGGGAACTATGGGCTACACCTTC. The chain joins TRBV29-1 to TRBJ1-2; 9 positions agree with TRBD1. CDR1 is SQVTM and CDR2 is ANQGSEA in the germline V gene. This CDR3 is 14 amino acids long. J gave up 8 bases and V 3 bases, and 10 bases lay outside the gene matches. Complete variable domain (other parts from reference TRBV29-1 and TRBJ1-2): SAVISQKPSRDICQRGTSLTIQCQVDSQVTMMFWYRQQPGQSLTLIATANQGSEATYESGFVIDKFPISRPNLTFSTLTVSNMSPEDSSIYLCSVEMGQGTMGYTFGSGTRLTVV.

This chain links TRBV5-1 with TRBJ1-1; 9 bases agree with TRBD1. In germline, CDR1 is SGHRS, CDR2 YFSETQ. This CDR3 is 15 amino acids long. Trimming cost V 0 bases and J 3 bases; bases outside gene matches: 3. The CDR3 DNA follows: TGCGCCAGCAGCTTGGAAGGACAGGGGTACACTGAAGCTTTCTTT. It yields the protein CASSLEGQGYTEAFF.

This chain uses TRBV7-6 with TRBJ2-7, with TRBD1 matching over 8 bases. This CDR3 is built from 16 residues. Germline CDR1 reads SGHVS; CDR2 reads FNYEAQ. The junction had 11 bases not matched to a gene; V was cut back by 4 bases and J by 3 bases. The CDR3 loop is CASSSQTFTGGYEQYF. DNA of the CDR3: TGTGCCAGCAGCTCACAAACCTTCACAGGGGGCTACGAGCAGTACTTC.

This clone occurred once. The chain is built from TRBV6-5 and TRBJ1-4, with D perhaps TRBD1 (6 bases). This CDR3 region has 14 residues. Germline-derived CDR1 and CDR2 are MNHEY and SVGAGI. V lost 7 bases and J 8 bases, leaving 17 bases between the germline ends. CDR3 DNA sequence: TGTGCCAGCACCCCGGGGGGGGCGGGGGAAAAACTGTTTTTT. Translating it yields CASTPGGAGEKLFF.

The chain carries TRBV7-9 and TRBJ1-5; D gene unclear. The germline CDR1 and CDR2 sequences are SEHNR and FQNEAQ (reference sequence). V dropped 1 base and J dropped 5 bases, with 24 bases sitting between them. The CDR3 totals 19 residues. CDR3 DNA: TGTGCCAGCAGCTTAGTTCTCTCCCAGGAGGGATGGAATCATCAGCCCCAGCATTTT. Encoded protein: CASSLVLSQEGWNHQPQHF.

The chain couples TRBV2 to TRBJ1-1, with 8 bases that match TRBD1. Germline CDR1 and CDR2: SNHLY and FYNNEI. With 3 bases clipped from V and 8 bases from J, the junction kept 5 bases outside the gene matches. CDR3 length: 13 amino acids. The CDR3 region has the DNA TGTGCCAGCAGTGATCAGGGGGCAAGAGAAGCTTTCTTT. The encoded protein is CASSDQGAREAFF.

This clone has only a few counts. The chain couples TRBV6-5 to TRBJ2-7; 8 bases match TRBD1. CDR3 length: 12 residues. Trimming took 6 bases from V and 3 from J; bases not matched to a gene: 1. The germline V gene encodes CDR1 MNHEY and CDR2 SVGAGI. The CDR3 loop reads CASRDRVYEQYF. In nucleotides, the CDR3 is TGTGCCAGCAGGGACAGGGTCTACGAGCAGTACTTC.

This sequence joins TRBV14 and TRBJ1-3; no clear D gene. V lost 4 bases and J lost 0, with 13 bases in between. Germline CDR1 SGHDN, CDR2 FVKESK. The length of the CDR3 is 16 residues. The CDR3 here is CASSPLRAVSGNTIYF. The CDR3 coding sequence is TGTGCCAGCAGCCCCCTTCGAGCGGTCTCTGGAAACACCATATATTTT. Based on the CDR3 plus reference TRBV14 and TRBJ1-3, the full variable domain is EAGVTQFPSHSVIEKGQTVTLRCDPISGHDNLYWYRRVMGKEIKFLLHFVKESKQDESGMPNNRFLAERTGGTYSTLKVQPAELEDSGVYFCASSPLRAVSGNTIYFGEGSWLTVV.

This clone was recorded a few times. The CDR3 region has the DNA TGTGCCAGCAGTCCAGGGACAAGCTACGAGCAGTACTTC. Translation: CASSPGTSYEQYF. This chain joins TRBV27 and TRBJ2-7; the D gene is possibly TRBD1 (6 bases). There are 13 residues in the CDR3. Between the trimmed V and J ends, which lost 5 bases and 3 bases, there was a span of 11 bases. CDR1 and CDR2 (germline): MNHEY, SMNVEV (reference sequence).

The chain employs TRBV6-4 and TRBJ2-1, with TRBD2 identical over 9 bases. This CDR3 is built from 15 residues. V lost 2 bases to trimming and J lost 5 bases; unmatched junction nucleotides: 4. Germline V gives CDR1 MRHNA, CDR2 SNTAGT. In nucleotides, the CDR3 is TGTGCCAGCAGTGACGGTGCGGGAGGGGACAATGAGCAGTTCTTC. This codes for CASSDGAGGDNEQFF.

The rearrangement links TRBV5-6 to TRBJ1-5; 8 positions match TRBD1. The germline V gene encodes CDR1 SGHDT and CDR2 YYEEEE. The ends lost 2 bases at V and 1 base at J; junction bases unmatched: 2. CDR3 size: 15 residues. The CDR3 spells CASSFGQGSNQPQHF. The CDR3 DNA is TGTGCCAGCAGCTTCGGACAGGGAAGCAATCAGCCCCAGCATTTT.

This chain's CDR3 is CATSRDLSRGLGYTF. The CDR3 DNA reads as TGTGCCACCAGCAGAGATCTTAGCAGGGGGCTGGGCTACACCTTC. The chain uses TRBV15 and TRBJ1-2, with 8 bases identical to TRBD1. CDR1 LNHNV and CDR2 YYDKDF come from the germline V gene (reference sequence). CDR3 length: 15 residues. With 0 bases clipped from V and 8 bases from J, the junction kept 8 bases outside the gene matches.

This chain uses TRBV7-9 with TRBJ2-7; D ambiguous. Trimming pared 5 bases from V and 5 bases from J, leaving 13 bases between. The germline V gene encodes CDR1 SEHNR and CDR2 FQNEAQ (reference sequence). This CDR3 contains 13 residues. The CDR3 DNA is TGTGCCAGCAGCGCTCTCTCGAGCCACGAGCAGTACTTC. This gives the protein CASSALSSHEQYF.

The chain uses TRBV6-1 and TRBJ2-3; TRBD2 agrees at 9 bases. The ends lost 4 bases at V and 4 bases at J; junction bases unmatched: 15. The CDR3 is 18 amino acids. In germline, CDR1 is MNHNS, CDR2 SASEGT. CDR3 nucleotide sequence: TGTGCCAGCAGTGGCGTTGGAGTAGCGGGAGTTTATGCAGATACGCAGTATTTT. As protein: CASSGVGVAGVYADTQYF.

This chain uses TRBV9 with TRBJ2-2; maybe TRBD1 (5 bases). V lost 0 bases and J lost 5, with 11 bases in between. Germline loops: CDR1 SGDLS, CDR2 YYNGEE. The CDR3 consists of 15 residues. This CDR3 is CASSVGQGRTGELFF. The CDR3 region has the DNA TGTGCCAGCAGCGTAGGCCAGGGAAGAACCGGGGAGCTGTTTTTT.

CDR3 region: CASTALGSNEKLFF. DNA of the CDR3: TGTGCCAGCACCGCCCTTGGCTCGAATGAAAAACTGTTTTTT. The J gene is TRBJ1-4, the V gene TRBV5-5; D not resolved. CDR1 and CDR2 from the germline V gene are SGHKS and YYEKEE (reference sequence). This CDR3 region has 14 residues. With 6 bases removed from V and 5 bases from J, the gap between germline ends came to 14 bases.